Presented here are 24 T cell receptor beta chains from one specimen sequenced in a study of blood T cells in healthy people across ages. Using a J-beta primer mix together with a sample-barcoded 5' primer, a second PCR was run for about 7 to 12 cycles. TCRdb re-derived calls from the 5' RACE reads in MiXCR, one entry per CDR3 protein. The data hold about 570,000 distinct CDR3 sequences, with about 26% observed a single time. Sequenced material: blood. The receptors shown here come from a woman in her sixties or seventies in good health.

To note about this clonotype: This may be a read error, as it is one base from a much larger clone. This chain links TRBV6-6 with TRBJ2-5; a weak D match, TRBD2 (5 bases). The CDR3 length is 15 residues. Germline assignment: CDR1 MNHNY and CDR2 SVGAGI (reference sequence). The CDR3 loop is CASSLPGLQSETQHF. CDR3 DNA sequence: TGTGCCAGCAGCCTCCCCGGACTCCAGTCGGAGACCCAGCACTTC.

The chain recombines TRBV6-5 with TRBJ1-2; possible D gene TRBD1, 6 bases. Germline V gives CDR1 MNHEY, CDR2 SVGAGI. The V and J ends lost 5 bases and 6 bases respectively, with 13 bases between them. The CDR3 is made up of 13 amino acids. The CDR3 sequence is CASSRGGANGYTF. The CDR3 DNA follows: TGTGCCAGCAGTCGTGGGGGGGCAAATGGCTACACCTTC.

This clonotype was counted a few times. The rearrangement joins TRBV2 to TRBJ2-5; 10 positions agree with TRBD1. The closer fit of TRBJ2-7 to the DNA end suggests the J call may be wrong. Germline loops: CDR1 SNHLY, CDR2 FYNNEI. The CDR3 covers 13 residues. The chain's CDR3 is CASLGDRGCEQYF. Here the CDR3 DNA reads TGTGCCAGCCTTGGGGACAGGGGATGCGAGCAGTACTTC.

The gene calls are TRBV6-2 or TRBV6-3 and TRBJ2-2; 9 nucleotides align to TRBD2. V dropped 0 bases and J dropped 5; count of bases not matched to a gene: 7. Germline assignment: CDR1 MNHEY and CDR2 SVGEGT. This CDR3 has 17 amino acids. The CDR3 nucleotides read TGTGCCAGCAGTTACTCCGGGCTAGCGGGGCGGACCGGGGAGCTGTTTTTT. Its protein product is CASSYSGLAGRTGELFF.

This clonotype was seen only a few times. The CDR3 loop is CASSLFGGGTYGETQYF. CDR3 nucleotide sequence: TGCGCCAGCAGCTTGTTTGGCGGGGGCACATATGGAGAGACCCAGTACTTC. This sequence joins TRBV5-1 and TRBJ2-5; a possible D gene is TRBD2 (7 bases). Germline lookup yields CDR1 SGHRS and CDR2 YFSETQ. This CDR3 is 17 amino acids long. V gave up 1 base and J gave up 4 bases, with 20 bases separating them.

This clonotype was observed a handful of times. The chain employs TRBV12-3 or TRBV12-4 and TRBJ1-1; D remains unclear. Trimming removed 3 bases at V and 0 bases at J, with 5 bases between. The CDR3 covers 13 residues. The CDR3 protein is CASSFPVNTEAFF. Written as DNA, the CDR3 is TGTGCCAGCAGTTTTCCCGTGAACACTGAAGCTTTCTTT.

The V and J genes are TRBV5-1 and TRBJ2-3, with 9 bases matching TRBD1. Per the germline V gene, CDR1 is SGHRS and CDR2 is YFSETQ. Trimming at V came to 1 base and at J to 4 bases, leaving 4 bases not matched to a gene. CDR3 size: 15 residues. CDR3 bases: TGCGCCAGCAGCTTGTCGGGACAGGGCCCAGATACGCAGTATTTT. Translating it yields CASSLSGQGPDTQYF.

As to this clonotype: Since the CDR3 does not end with the conserved phenylalanine or tryptophan, this likely comes from a read error. The chain recombines TRBV29-1 with TRBJ2-1; TRBD1 agrees at 7 bases. The CDR3 runs to 13 residues. From germline, CDR1 is SQVTM and CDR2 ANQGSEA. V shed 8 bases, J shed 3 bases, and the junction held 7 bases outside the gene matches. The chain's CDR3 is CSLNRDSYNEQFL. The CDR3 nucleotides are TGCAGCCTGAACCGGGACAGCTACAATGAGCAGTTCCTC.

This sequence joins TRBV5-6 and TRBJ1-2, with D tentatively TRBD1 (6 bases). The CDR3 is 13 amino acids. Germline CDR1 reads SGHDT; CDR2 reads YYEEEE. Between the trimmed V and J ends, which lost 4 bases and 7 bases, there was a span of 14 bases. DNA of the CDR3: TGTGCCAGCAGCACGCGGGGACAAACTGGCTACACCTTC. Translation: CASSTRGQTGYTF.

This clonotype showed up just a few times. CDR3: CASSTGPSYEQYF. The DNA for the CDR3 is TGTGCCAGCAGCACGGGACCCTCCTACGAGCAGTACTTC. The V gene is TRBV7-2, the J gene TRBJ2-7, with D perhaps given as TRBD1 or TRBD2 (5 bases each). There are 13 residues in the CDR3. Germline V lookup: CDR1 SGHTA, CDR2 FQGNSA. The V and J ends lost 5 bases and 0 bases respectively, with 8 bases between them.

CDR3 DNA sequence: TGCGCCAGCAGCTCGGTCGCCGGGAACCAAGAGACCCAGTACTTC. This encodes CASSSVAGNQETQYF. The V and J genes are TRBV5-1 and TRBJ2-5; tentative D call: TRBD2 (5 bases). CDR3 length: 15 amino acids. Germline lookup yields CDR1 SGHRS and CDR2 YFSETQ. Trimming pared 3 bases from V and 0 bases from J, leaving 12 bases between.

This clonotype was counted only a few times. V is TRBV6-5 and J is TRBJ1-1, with TRBD1 matching over 10 bases. V shed 0 bases, J shed 1 base, and the junction held 2 bases outside the gene matches. The CDR3 loop spans 16 amino acids. From germline, CDR1 is MNHEY and CDR2 SVGAGI. The CDR3 DNA follows: TGTGCCAGCAGTTACTCCCGGGACAGGGGGAACACTGAAGCTTTCTTT. Residues: CASSYSRDRGNTEAFF.

This clonotype appeared a few times. This chain joins TRBV13 and TRBJ1-6; a possible D gene is TRBD1 (6 bases). This CDR3 has 16 amino acids. Germline assignment: CDR1 PRHDT and CDR2 FYEKMQ (reference sequence). V was cut by 5 bases and J by 7 bases, with 18 bases left in between. The CDR3 sequence: CASSISSQGYNSPLHF. The DNA for the CDR3 is TGTGCCAGCAGCATCTCTTCTCAGGGGTACAATTCACCCCTCCACTTT.

The CDR3 DNA is TGCGCCAGCAGCCCACTCTCATCGGCACGGGGGGAACCTTACACCTTC. Its translation is CASSPLSSARGEPYTF. V gene TRBV4-1 combines with J gene TRBJ1-2; tentative D call: TRBD1 (5 bases). This CDR3 spans 16 amino acids. Per the germline V gene, CDR1 is MGHRA and CDR2 is YSYEKL. V was trimmed by 4 bases and J by 11 bases, leaving 26 bases between them.

The CDR3 nucleotides are TGCGCCAGCAGCTTGGTGCTAGCGGGGAGCGAGCAGTACTTC. Translation gives CASSLVLAGSEQYF. The V call is TRBV5-1, the J call TRBJ2-7; 9 nucleotides align to TRBD2. CDR1 is SGHRS and CDR2 is YFSETQ in the germline V gene. The ends lost 0 bases at V and 6 bases at J; junction bases unmatched: 4. The CDR3 is 14 amino acids.

In this sample, this clonotype turned up a few times. CDR3: CASSWETGTGVETQYF. CDR3 sequence (DNA): TGTGCCAGCAGCTGGGAGACCGGGACAGGGGTGGAGACCCAGTACTTC. The V call is TRBV5-6, the J call TRBJ2-5; the match to TRBD1 covers 10 bases. Germline lookup yields CDR1 SGHDT and CDR2 YYEEEE. This CDR3 spans 16 amino acids. V lost 3 bases to trimming and J lost 5 bases; unmatched junction nucleotides: 10.

About this clonotype itself: At one boundary the junction diverges from the germline segment, which might be a read error. This chain connects TRBV6-1 to TRBJ2-6, with D perhaps matching TRBD1 (5 bases). CDR1 and CDR2 (germline): MNHNS, SASEGT. CDR3 size: 19 residues. CDR3 DNA sequence: TGTGCCAGCAATACACTTTCCGACGGGCTAAGGTCTGGGGCCAACATCCTGACTTTC. It encodes CASNTLSDGLRSGANILTF.

Only a few counts were recorded for this clonotype. The chain combines TRBV9 with TRBJ2-5, with D tentatively TRBD1 (6 bases). Germline CDR1 SGDLS, CDR2 YYNGEE. The CDR3 is 15 residues long. Trimming shortened V by 3 bases and J by 2 bases, and 14 bases separated the two germline ends. CDR3 coding DNA: TGTGCCAGCAGCGCTTGGGCAACAGGGCAAGAGACCCAGTACTTC. This gives the protein CASSAWATGQETQYF.

Worth noting for this clonotype: One end of the junction varies from germline; a read error may be responsible. This chain uses TRBV12-3 or TRBV12-4 with TRBJ1-2; 11 bases align to TRBD1. This CDR3 spans 15 amino acids. CDR3 bases: TGTGCCAACAGTTTGAGGACAGGGGGCACAAGCGGCTACACCTTC. Protein sequence: CANSLRTGGTSGYTF.

This clonotype came up many times. The rearrangement uses TRBV29-1 and TRBJ2-5, with TRBD1 matching over 7 bases. The CDR3 runs to 12 residues. Germline CDR1 is SQVTM and CDR2 is ANQGSEA. V gave up 7 bases and J gave up 1 base; unmatched junction bases: 3. DNA of the CDR3: TGCAGCGGACGGACAGGCCAAGAGACCCAGTACTTC. Its protein product is CSGRTGQETQYF. The variable domain in full, with the rest retrieved from reference TRBV29-1 and TRBJ2-5, is SAVISQKPSRDICQRGTSLTIQCQVDSQVTMMFWYRQQPGQSLTLIATANQGSEATYESGFVIDKFPISRPNLTFSTLTVSNMSPEDSSIYLCSGRTGQETQYFGPGTRLLVL.

With regard to this clonotype: A much more abundant neighbour one base away suggests this may be a read error. The V and J genes are TRBV4-2 and TRBJ2-5; tentatively, D is TRBD1 (6 bases). Germline CDR1 LGHNA, CDR2 YNFKEQ. The CDR3 is 15 residues long. Trimming took off 8 bases at V and 2 bases at J, with 18 bases between the two ends. The CDR3 is CASGAGEYGQETQYF. CDR3 nucleotide sequence: TGTGCCAGCGGCGCAGGGGAATACGGTCAAGAGACCCAGTACTTC.

This clonotype has more than one count but fewer than ten. This chain uses TRBV5-1 with TRBJ2-5; perhaps TRBD1 as D (6 bases). CDR1 SGHRS and CDR2 YFSETQ come from the germline V gene. The V gene lost 2 bases and the J gene lost 5 bases, with 13 bases spanning the gap. This CDR3 comprises 14 residues. CDR3 sequence: CASSLGSGVETQYF. The CDR3 DNA reads TGCGCCAGCAGCTTAGGGTCAGGGGTGGAGACCCAGTACTTC.

The V gene is TRBV10-3, the J gene TRBJ2-1, with 7 bases aligning to TRBD2. Judging by the DNA end, TRBJ2-5 fits better; the J call may be wrong. Germline V lookup: CDR1 ENHRY, CDR2 SYGVKD. The CDR3 runs 16 residues. As DNA, the CDR3 is TGTGCCATCAGTGGCGAAGCTAGCGGAGTCGAGGAGACCCAGTACTTC. Translating it yields CAISGEASGVEETQYF.

The J gene is TRBJ1-2, the V gene TRBV20-1; unclear D gene. Germline CDR1 DFQATT, CDR2 SNEGSKA (reference sequence). V was clipped by 0 bases and J by 0 bases, with 11 bases between them. This CDR3 contains 15 residues. For the CDR3, the DNA is TGCAGTGCTAGAGATCAGAAGAGAGCTAACTATGGCTACACCTTC. Encoded protein: CSARDQKRANYGYTF.